The rows below give T cell receptor beta chains drawn from one sample of a study of cytomegalovirus exposure and HLA in healthy donors. Clones were read by immunoSEQ multiplex PCR, and TCRdb kept only the in-frame ones, dropping some. Here the sample spans 200,000 to 250,000 clones, roughly 81% being singletons. The sample comprised PBMCs. Receptors originate from a girl aged 2-10 years in good health and CMV-seronegative. CDR3s include the opening cysteine and the closing phenylalanine or tryptophan. The D gene is left open where the match is weak. Not all rows give a size; the values are once, few, many and, for expanded clones, a class.

clone size,J gene,D gene,V gene,CDR3 DNA,CDR3 protein
-,TRBJ1-2,-,TRBV11-2,TGTGCCAGCAGCCGGAGCCAAAACTATGGCTACACCTTC,CASSRSQNYGYTF
-,TRBJ1-2,-,TRBV21-1,TGTGCCAGCAGCGACAGACAGGCCCACTATGGCTACACCTTC,CASSDRQAHYGYTF
-,TRBJ1-2,TRBD1,TRBV30,TGTGCCTGGAGGGAAACAGGGGGCGCTGGCTACACCTTC,CAWRETGGAGYTF
once,TRBJ1-1,TRBD1,TRBV5-3,TGTGCCAGAAGCCACGGACAGGGTTTGAACACTGAAGCTTTCTTT,CARSHGQGLNTEAFF
-,TRBJ2-3,TRBD2,TRBV10-3,TGTGCCATCAGTGAGGGACGGCTAGCGGGGGTCACAGATACGCAGTATTTT,CAISEGRLAGVTDTQYF
few,TRBJ2-2,TRBD2,TRBV7-9,TGTGCCAGCAGCGTGACTAGCGGGAGCCGGAACACCGGGGAGCTGTTTTTT,CASSVTSGSRNTGELFF
-,TRBJ1-1,-,TRBV21-1,TGTGCCAGCAACGGAGGCACTGAAGCTTTCTTT,CASNGGTEAFF
-,TRBJ2-6,TRBD1,TRBV6-1,TGTGCCAGCAGTGAAAGGGCCGGGACAGGCCTCTCTGGGGCCAACGTCCTGACTTTC,CASSERAGTGLSGANVLTF
-,TRBJ1-1,TRBD1,TRBV27,TGTGCCAGCAGTTTTCAAGGGGGCGGAGCTGAAGCTTTCTTT,CASSFQGGGAEAFF
few,TRBJ1-1,TRBD1,TRBV5-5,TGTGCCAGCAGCTTTGGAGGACAGGCGTACACTGAAGCTTTCTTT,CASSFGGQAYTEAFF
few,TRBJ2-4,-,TRBV6-5,TGTGCCAGCACGCCGGGCAGGGGAGCCAAAAACATTCAGTACTTC,CASTPGRGAKNIQYF
once,TRBJ2-3,TRBD1,TRBV12-5,TGTGCTAGTGGTTACAGGGGGCACACAGATACGCAGTATTTT,CASGYRGHTDTQYF
-,TRBJ2-7,TRBD2,TRBV4-1,TGCGCCAGCAGGAGTTTAGGAAGCGGGACCTCCTACGAGCAGTACTTC,CASRSLGSGTSYEQYF
-,TRBJ1-1,-,TRBV12-5,TGTGCCTCGGGGGTTATGAACACTGAAGCTTTCTTT,CASGVMNTEAFF
-,TRBJ2-7,TRBD1,TRBV4-1,TGCGCCAGCAGCCGACAGGGGGCAAGGTCCTACGAGCAGTACTTC,CASSRQGARSYEQYF
few,TRBJ2-4,-,TRBV6-5,TGTGCCAGCATGGGTGAAGGGAGACTTAAAAACATTCAGTACTTC,CASMGEGRLKNIQYF
-,TRBJ1-1,TRBD1,TRBV7-9,TGTGCCAGCAGCCCTAAAGGGACAGGCAGACTTGAAGCTTTCTTT,CASSPKGTGRLEAFF
-,TRBJ2-2,TRBD2,TRBV7-2,TGTGCCAGCAGCTTAGTAGGACTAGCGTCCGGGGAGCTGTTTTTT,CASSLVGLASGELFF
-,TRBJ1-3,-,TRBV9,TGTGCCAGCAGCGTAGCCCCAGGTGCGACCTCTGGAAACACCATATATTTT,CASSVAPGATSGNTIYF
-,TRBJ1-2,-,TRBV6-1,TGTGCCAGCAGTGAAGACAGGGCGGGCGGGGGCTACACCTTC,CASSEDRAGGGYTF
-,TRBJ2-7,TRBD1,TRBV5-8,TGTGCCAGCAGCTTACCGGGACAGGGGCGCCTCTCCTACGAGCAGTACTTC,CASSLPGQGRLSYEQYF
-,TRBJ2-5,TRBD1,TRBV30,TGTGCCTCGGGACAGGGAGAGACCCAGTACTTC,CASGQGETQYF
-,TRBJ2-1,TRBD1,TRBV30,TGTGCCTGGATCTACCAGGGGGCTTCGTACAATGAGCAGTTCTTC,CAWIYQGASYNEQFF
-,TRBJ2-2,-,TRBV2,TGTGCCAGCACCGAGGGGGGGGCGCCTAACACCGGGGAGCTGTTTTTT,CASTEGGAPNTGELFF
-,TRBJ1-1,-,TRBV2,TGTGCCAGCAGTGCTACGGGATCCCTAAACACTGAAGCTTTCTTT,CASSATGSLNTEAFF
-,TRBJ2-7,-,TRBV6-1,TGTGCCAGCAGTGAACGGGACTCTCAACAGTACTTC,CASSERDSQQYF
-,TRBJ1-2,TRBD1,TRBV25-1,TGTGCCAGCAGGCCCCGACAGGGGAGCTATGGCTACACCTTC,CASRPRQGSYGYTF
-,TRBJ2-6,-,TRBV7-6,TGTGCCAGCAGCTTAGGACACTCTGGGGCCAACGTCCTGACTTTC,CASSLGHSGANVLTF
-,TRBJ2-3,TRBD2,TRBV10-1,TGCGCCAGCCCCGGCGGGGGTCCAGATACGCAGTATTTT,CASPGGGPDTQYF
-,TRBJ2-5,TRBD2,TRBV4-1,TGCGCCAGCAGCCAAGGACCTTTCGGGGGGATCCAAGAGACCCAGTACTTC,CASSQGPFGGIQETQYF
-,TRBJ1-2,TRBD1,TRBV15,TGTGCCACCAGCAGCTTCCAGGGGGCCGTCTATGGCTACACCTTC,CATSSFQGAVYGYTF
-,TRBJ2-5,TRBD2,TRBV11-1,TGTGCCAGCAGCTTAGAGTTCGGGGGGGCCCAAGAGACCCAGTACTTC,CASSLEFGGAQETQYF
-,TRBJ2-7,TRBD2,TRBV7-8,TGTGCCAGCAGCTTGCCCGGGACTAGGCTTCGGGAGCAGTACTTC,CASSLPGTRLREQYF
-,TRBJ2-1,-,TRBV5-6,TGTGCCAGCAGCTTGGGGGGAGCGGTCCGCTCCTACAATGAGCAGTTCTTC,CASSLGGAVRSYNEQFF
-,TRBJ2-7,-,TRBV29-1,TGCAGCGTTTTCGGGGGAGATTCCTACGAGCAGTACTTC,CSVFGGDSYEQYF
once,TRBJ1-5,TRBD1,TRBV10-2,TGCGCCAGCAGTGGGGACAGGGGGCTAGGTCAGCCCCAGCATTTT,CASSGDRGLGQPQHF
-,TRBJ1-1,-,TRBV18,TGTGCCAGCTCACCAAACAGGCCCAGTACGAACACTGAAGCTTTCTTT,CASSPNRPSTNTEAFF
-,TRBJ1-2,-,TRBV18,TGTGCCAGCTCCCTCCTTCCTGGGGGGGGCGACGGCTACACCTTC,CASSLLPGGGDGYTF
-,TRBJ1-2,-,TRBV27,TGTGCCAGCAGTTTAAACACAGGGATTGGCTATGGCTACACCTTC,CASSLNTGIGYGYTF